Presented here are 22 T cell receptor beta chains from one specimen sequenced in a study of T cell changes during pregnancy in multiple sclerosis. The method was immunoSEQ multiplex PCR; TCRdb's version includes in-frame clones alone and lacks a portion of them. The data show some 64,000 clones, with about 90% seen just once and approximately 2.2% held by the top ten. Specimen: peripheral blood, collected in the first trimester of pregnancy. These receptors came from a female donor with multiple sclerosis, enrolled in a pregnancy study.

This chain uses TRBV18 with TRBJ2-7, with 11 bases that match TRBD1. Unmatched junction bases numbered 4, after V lost 6 bases and J lost 0 bases. This CDR3 is built from 15 residues. The germline V gene has CDR1 KGHSH and CDR2 LQKENI. CDR3 region: CASSTGTGGSYEQYF. The CDR3 DNA follows: TGTGCCAGCTCGACCGGGACAGGGGGCTCCTACGAGCAGTACTTC. The full variable domain, in which reference TRBV18 and TRBJ2-7 provide the parts outside the CDR3, is NAGVMQNPRHLVRRRGQEARLRCSPMKGHSHVYWYRQLPEEGLKFMVYLQKENIIDESGMPKERFSAEFPKEGPSILRIQQVVRGDSAAYFCASSTGTGGSYEQYFGPGTRLTVT.

The chain combines TRBV21-1 with TRBJ2-1; TRBD1 was called by the table and not checked on the DNA. TRBV21-1 is classified as a pseudogene. The CDR3 is made up of 15 amino acids. The CDR3 coding sequence is TGTGCCAGCAGCGGGGCTAGTCCATCCTACAATGAGCAGTTCTTC. Translating it yields CASSGASPSYNEQFF.

The chain joins TRBV30 to TRBJ2-2; 8 bases line up with TRBD2. This CDR3 has 15 residues. Looked up from germline, CDR1 is GTSNPN and CDR2 is SVGIG (reference sequence). Losses at the gene ends were 0 bases for V and 5 bases for J; bases not matched to a gene: 5. CDR3 sequence: CAWSVLAGGTGELFF. The CDR3, as DNA: TGTGCCTGGAGTGTACTGGCGGGAGGAACCGGGGAGCTGTTTTTT.

V is TRBV6-5 and J is TRBJ2-5, with a tentative D call TRBD1 (6 bases). CDR3 length: 15 residues. V was trimmed by 5 bases and J by 3 bases, leaving 16 bases between them. Germline V gene data show CDR1 as MNHEY and CDR2 as SVGAGI. Here the CDR3 DNA reads TGTGCCAGCAGTACCCGGGACACCACGGAAGAGACCCAGTACTTC. It codes for CASSTRDTTEETQYF.

The J gene is TRBJ2-1, the V gene TRBV12-5, with a weak D call TRBD1 (6 bases). Germline V gene data show CDR1 as LGHNT and CDR2 as FRNRAP. The V and J ends lost 2 bases and 10 bases respectively, with 21 bases between them. The CDR3 sequence is 16 residues long. CDR3 region: CASGLQAVFGTLEQFF. The CDR3 DNA reads TGTGCTAGTGGTTTGCAAGCCGTATTCGGGACACTCGAGCAGTTCTTC. The complete variable domain, with remaining parts taken from reference TRBV12-5 and TRBJ2-1, reads DARVTQTPRHKVTEMGQEVTMRCQPILGHNTVFWYRQTMMQGLELLAYFRNRAPLDDSGMPKDRFSAEMPDATLATLKIQPSEPRDSAVYFCASGLQAVFGTLEQFFGPGTRLTVL.

The chain couples TRBV11-1 to TRBJ2-7, with D perhaps TRBD2 (5 bases). Trimming removed 5 bases at V and 2 bases at J, with 10 bases between. Germline CDR1 is SGHAT and CDR2 is FQDESV (reference sequence). This CDR3 comprises 13 residues. Written as DNA, the CDR3 is TGTGCCAGCAGCCTACGGGATACCTACGAGCAGTACTTC. It yields the protein CASSLRDTYEQYF. The full variable domain, with the rest looked up from reference TRBV11-1 and TRBJ2-7, is EAEVAQSPRYKITEKSQAVAFWCDPISGHATLYWYRQILGQGPELLVQFQDESVVDDSQLPKDRFSAERLKGVDSTLKIQPAELGDSAMYLCASSLRDTYEQYFGPGTRLTVT.

The gene calls are TRBV15 and TRBJ2-2, with D uncertain. In germline, CDR1 is LNHNV, CDR2 YYDKDF (reference sequence). The CDR3 runs 17 residues. V lost 3 bases to trimming and J lost 0 bases, with 14 bases between them. CDR3 region: CATSSPKGGTNTGELFF. The CDR3 DNA reads TGTGCCACCAGCAGCCCCAAAGGCGGAACGAACACCGGGGAGCTGTTTTTT.

This chain connects TRBV27 to TRBJ2-2; maybe TRBD2 (5 bases). The CDR3 is 14 residues long. The V end was cut by 1 base, the J end by 10 bases, with 13 bases between. The V gene's germline CDR1 is MNHEY and CDR2 SMNVEV (reference sequence). The CDR3 loop is CASSLYRGWEELFF. The CDR3 DNA is TGTGCCAGCAGTTTATATCGGGGTTGGGAGGAGCTGTTTTTT.

The chain combines TRBV5-6 with TRBJ1-4, with 7 bases lining up with TRBD1. V shed 3 bases and J 3 bases; nucleotides not matched to a gene: 2. There are 14 residues in the CDR3. Germline CDR1 SGHDT, CDR2 YYEEEE. The CDR3 region has the DNA TGTGCCAGCAGCTGGGGACAGCCTAATGAAAAACTGTTTTTT. Its translation is CASSWGQPNEKLFF. Variable domain in full (rest from reference TRBV5-6 and TRBJ1-4): DAGVTQSPTHLIKTRGQQVTLRCSPKSGHDTVSWYQQALGQGPQFIFQYYEEEERQRGNFPDRFSGHQFPNYSSELNVNALLLGDSALYLCASSWGQPNEKLFFGSGTQLSVL.

The chain employs TRBV18 and TRBJ2-7; D gene uncertain. The ends were cut back, 0 bases at V and 2 bases at J, with 5 bases in the middle. The CDR3 is made up of 13 amino acids. CDR1 and CDR2 (germline): KGHSH, LQKENI. CDR3 DNA: TGTGCCAGCTCACCACCACTCACCTACGAGCAGTACTTC. Translating it yields CASSPPLTYEQYF.

The V gene is TRBV29-1, the J gene TRBJ2-2, with D maybe TRBD1 (6 bases). Germline CDR1 reads SQVTM; CDR2 reads ANQGSEA. The ends were cut back, 6 bases at V and 2 bases at J, with 10 bases in the middle. The CDR3 consists of 13 residues. CDR3 in DNA: TGCAGCGTGAGCAGGGGTAACACCGGGGAGCTGTTTTTT. Protein: CSVSRGNTGELFF.

The chain employs TRBV18 and TRBJ1-1, with TRBD1 as a possible D gene (5 bases). Germline CDR1 reads KGHSH; CDR2 reads LQKENI. V was shortened by 0 bases and J by 7 bases, with 15 bases between the two germline ends. The CDR3 is 15 residues long. CDR3 bases: TGTGCCAGCTCACCACCATCAGGGAGGTGGGGTGAAGCTTTCTTT. As protein: CASSPPSGRWGEAFF.

The chain combines TRBV28 with TRBJ2-7, with D possibly matching TRBD1 (5 bases). Germline CDR1 reads MDHEN; CDR2 reads SYDVKM. Trimming shortened V by 4 bases and J by 0 bases, and 16 bases separated the two germline ends. CDR3 length equals 16 residues. CDR3 bases: TGTGCCAGCAGTTCCGACACAGGCTTTGTCTCCTACGAGCAGTACTTC. Amino acid sequence: CASSSDTGFVSYEQYF.

The chain couples TRBV4-3 to TRBJ2-6; 8 bases match TRBD1. This CDR3 has 18 residues. Germline values: CDR1 LGHNA, CDR2 YSLEER. V dropped 5 bases and J dropped 1; count of bases not matched to a gene: 10. The CDR3, as DNA: TGCGCCAGCAGCTACTCCGCGGACAGGGTGTCTGGGGCCAACGTCCTGACTTTC. It codes for CASSYSADRVSGANVLTF.

This chain joins TRBV7-9 and TRBJ2-2; 9 nucleotides agree with TRBD2. The CDR3 runs to 18 residues. J was trimmed by 1 base and V by 4 bases; bases with no gene match: 10. Germline V gene data show CDR1 as SEHNR and CDR2 as FQNEAQ (reference sequence). CDR3 loop: CASSSNLLTSGNTGELFF. The CDR3 nucleotides read TGTGCCAGCAGCTCCAACCTTCTGACTAGCGGGAACACCGGGGAGCTGTTTTTT.

The CDR3 DNA reads as TGTGCCAGCAGTTCCGACTACCAAAGCACAGATACGCAGTATTTT. This sequence encodes CASSSDYQSTDTQYF. This chain joins TRBV6-5 and TRBJ2-3; possible D gene TRBD2, 5 bases. V lost 4 bases, J lost 0 bases, and 11 bases lay in between. Germline CDR1 is MNHEY and CDR2 is SVGAGI. This CDR3 comprises 15 residues.

This chain joins TRBV27 and TRBJ2-7; perhaps TRBD2 as D (6 bases). Germline CDR1 reads MNHEY; CDR2 reads SMNVEV (reference sequence). V dropped 4 bases and J dropped 3 bases, with 13 bases sitting between them. CDR3 size: 14 residues. CDR3: CASSYTLGGYEQYF. The DNA for the CDR3 is TGTGCCAGCAGTTACACCCTGGGGGGCTACGAGCAGTACTTC.

The genes are TRBV5-5 and TRBJ1-5; 8 bases match TRBD1. Germline CDR1 reads SGHKS; CDR2 reads YYEKEE (reference sequence). The CDR3 has 14 residues. V lost 3 bases to trimming and J lost 3 bases; unmatched junction nucleotides: 2. The CDR3 DNA reads as TGTGCCAGCAGCTCGGACAGGGACAATCAGCCCCAGCATTTT. Translating it yields CASSSDRDNQPQHF.

This rearrangement joins TRBV11-3 to TRBJ2-2; the match to TRBD2 covers 8 bases. The V and J ends lost 6 bases and 6 bases, in that order; junction bases with no gene match: 9. The germline V gene has CDR1 SGHNT and CDR2 YENEEA. The CDR3 sequence is 15 residues long. CDR3 amino acids: CASSRAGVSSGELFF. The CDR3 coding sequence is TGTGCCAGCAGTCGAGCGGGAGTTTCGTCCGGGGAGCTGTTTTTT.

The J gene is TRBJ1-2, the V gene TRBV18; TRBD1 is a possible D gene (6 bases). CDR1 and CDR2 (germline): KGHSH, LQKENI. The CDR3 covers 17 residues. Trimming removed 7 bases at V and 6 bases at J, with 27 bases between. The CDR3 loop reads CASFLRVERQGMNGYTF. The CDR3 DNA is TGTGCCAGCTTCCTCAGGGTCGAGCGGCAGGGGATGAATGGCTACACCTTC.

The table lists this clone with a few counts. The chain has TRBV4-2 and TRBJ2-1, with 8 bases aligning to TRBD2. Trimming removed 1 base from V and 9 bases from J; junction bases left unmatched: 2. Germline lookup yields CDR1 LGHNA and CDR2 YNFKEQ. The CDR3 length is 13 residues. The CDR3 bases are TGTGCCAGCAGCCAAGCGGGAGGGCCTGAGCAGTTCTTC. It is translated as CASSQAGGPEQFF.

This clone was seen only once. J is TRBJ2-1 and V is TRBV5-4; 9 bases fit TRBD2. V dropped 4 bases and J dropped 5; count of bases not matched to a gene: 19. The V gene's germline CDR1 is SGHNT and CDR2 YYREEE (reference sequence). The CDR3 sequence is 19 residues long. The CDR3 bases are TGTGCCAGCAGCGTTGGCCCCGGGGGAATGGTAGCGGGGGACAATGAGCAGTTCTTC. Encoded protein: CASSVGPGGMVAGDNEQFF.